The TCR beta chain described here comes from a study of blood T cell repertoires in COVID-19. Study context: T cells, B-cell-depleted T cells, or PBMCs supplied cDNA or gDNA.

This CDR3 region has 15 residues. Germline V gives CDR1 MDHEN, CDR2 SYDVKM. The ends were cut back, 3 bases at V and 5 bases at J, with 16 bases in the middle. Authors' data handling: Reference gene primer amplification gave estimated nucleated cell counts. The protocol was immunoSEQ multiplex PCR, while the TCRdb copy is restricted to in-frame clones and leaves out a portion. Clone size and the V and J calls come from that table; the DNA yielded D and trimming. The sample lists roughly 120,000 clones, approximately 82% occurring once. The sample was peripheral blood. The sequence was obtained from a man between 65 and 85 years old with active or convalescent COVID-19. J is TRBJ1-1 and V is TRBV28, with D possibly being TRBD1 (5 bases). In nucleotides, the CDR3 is TGTGCCAGCAGTTTCCCCCTCGGGGGAAGGACTGAAGCTTTCTTT. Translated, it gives CASSFPLGGRTEAFF. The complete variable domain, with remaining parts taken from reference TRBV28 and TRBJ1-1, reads DVKVTQSSRYLVKRTGEKVFLECVQDMDHENMFWYRQDPGLGLRLIYFSYDVKMKEKGDIPEGYSVSREKKERFSLILESASTNQTSMYLCASSFPLGGRTEAFFGQGTRLTVV.